The 20 T cell receptor beta chains below were found in one sample sequenced in a study of graft-versus-host responses after intestinal transplantation. These receptors are not linked to any known antigen. Clones were sequenced by immunoSEQ multiplex PCR, and TCRdb holds only the in-frame ones, with some missing. The sample has roughly 85,000 clones, under 95% seen once; the top ten hold 7% to 9.5%. The sample consisted of unstimulated CD8+ T cells sorted from spleen or lymph node cells, taken before transplant. These receptors were taken from a human donor who was the organ donor for an intestinal transplant.

CDR3: CASSLKTYTEAFF. CDR3 DNA sequence: TGTGCCAGCAGCTTAAAGACATACACTGAAGCTTTCTTT. This sequence joins TRBV7-2 and TRBJ1-1; D ambiguous. This CDR3 has 13 residues. V lost 2 bases to trimming and J lost 3 bases, with 7 bases between them. The germline gives CDR1 SGHTA, CDR2 FQGNSA.

CDR3 nucleotides: TGCGCCAGCAGCTTTCAGTCCGACGAGCAGTACTTC. Translating it yields CASSFQSDEQYF. The chain employs TRBV5-1 and TRBJ2-7; D not certain. Trimming cost V 2 bases and J 5 bases, with 8 bases left between them. The germline V gene has CDR1 SGHRS and CDR2 YFSETQ. This CDR3 spans 12 amino acids. Together with reference TRBV5-1 and TRBJ2-7, the CDR3 gives the full variable domain: KAGVTQTPRYLIKTRGQQVTLSCSPISGHRSVSWYQQTPGQGLQFLFEYFSETQRNKGNFPGRFSGRQFSNSRSEMNVSTLELGDSALYLCASSFQSDEQYFGPGTRLTVT.

This chain joins TRBV7-6 and TRBJ2-5; 8 bases are a match to TRBD2. Per germline, CDR1 SGHVS and CDR2 FNYEAQ. V lost 5 bases to trimming and J lost 1 base; unmatched junction nucleotides: 6. CDR3 size: 15 residues. Here the CDR3 reads CASSAGGRAQETQYF. CDR3 nucleotide sequence: TGTGCCAGCAGCGCGGGGGGAAGGGCCCAAGAGACCCAGTACTTC.

This CDR3 reads CASSLRPHLQLGYGYTF. The DNA for the CDR3 is TGTGCCAGCAGTCTCCGGCCCCATCTCCAGTTAGGCTATGGCTACACCTTC. The chain uses TRBV27 and TRBJ1-2; D unclear. The CDR3 extends over 17 amino acids. Germline V lookup: CDR1 MNHEY, CDR2 SMNVEV (reference sequence). The germline V and J ends were trimmed by 5 bases and 4 bases, with 23 bases remaining between them.

The chain links TRBV9 to TRBJ2-1; 7 nucleotides match TRBD2. The CDR3 loop spans 17 amino acids. V shed 3 bases, J shed 3 bases, and the junction held 12 bases outside the gene matches. CDR1 and CDR2 from the germline V gene are SGDLS and YYNGEE. In DNA, the CDR3 is TGTGCCAGCAGCGCGCCCCAAGCGGGATCCAACTACAATGAGCAGTTCTTC. Protein product: CASSAPQAGSNYNEQFF.

V gene TRBV29-1 combines with J gene TRBJ2-2, with D hard to call. Per the germline V gene, CDR1 is SQVTM and CDR2 is ANQGSEA. The CDR3 consists of 15 residues. V was pared by 6 bases and J by 0 bases, with 14 bases between. The CDR3 coding sequence is TGCAGCGTGGTAATCATTACCTCGAACACCGGGGAGCTGTTTTTT. Translating gives CSVVIITSNTGELFF.

The gene calls are TRBV12-5 and TRBJ2-1; D is possibly TRBD1 or TRBD2 (5 bases each). CDR1 is LGHNT and CDR2 is FRNRAP in the germline V gene. The CDR3 spans 14 residues. The ends were cut back, 4 bases at V and 4 bases at J, with 11 bases in the middle. The CDR3 region is CASGSRDDYNEQFF. For the CDR3, the DNA is TGTGCTAGTGGTTCCCGGGACGATTACAATGAGCAGTTCTTC.

V usage is TRBV30 and J usage is TRBJ2-7, with D tentatively TRBD2 (5 bases). The V gene's germline CDR1 is GTSNPN and CDR2 SVGIG (reference sequence). CDR3 size: 12 residues. Trimming removed 3 bases at V and 2 bases at J, with 8 bases between. The CDR3 nucleotides are TGTGCCTGGAGGTTGGGAGCCTACGAGCAGTACTTC. It encodes CAWRLGAYEQYF.

The rearrangement links TRBV29-1 to TRBJ1-1; a possible D gene is TRBD1 (5 bases). CDR3 length equals 14 residues. Trimming took off 5 bases at V and 6 bases at J, with 19 bases between the two ends. Germline V gene data show CDR1 as SQVTM and CDR2 as ANQGSEA. The CDR3 region has the DNA TGCAGCGTTAAGGGGCAGGGCCCTTACCCTGAAGCTTTCTTT. This sequence encodes CSVKGQGPYPEAFF.

This clone was recorded only once. This chain uses TRBV7-9 with TRBJ1-1; 8 nucleotides agree with TRBD1. CDR1 and CDR2 from the germline V gene are SEHNR and FQNEAQ (reference sequence). With V trimmed by 4 bases and J by 7 bases, 8 bases remained unmatched. The CDR3 runs 14 residues. The CDR3 loop is CASSSWDRSVEAFF. For the CDR3, the DNA is TGTGCCAGCAGCTCTTGGGACAGGTCGGTTGAAGCTTTCTTT.

The chain is built from TRBV5-5 and TRBJ2-7; D perhaps matches TRBD2 (5 bases). The germline V gene encodes CDR1 SGHKS and CDR2 YYEKEE (reference sequence). Between the trimmed V and J ends, which lost 0 bases and 2 bases, there was a span of 9 bases. The CDR3 consists of 14 residues. CDR3 nucleotides: TGTGCCAGCAGCTTGGCCGGGGAACCCTACGAGCAGTACTTC. This codes for CASSLAGEPYEQYF.

The rearrangement uses TRBV4-1 and TRBJ2-2, with a weak D call TRBD1 (7 bases). Germline V gene sequence: CDR1 MGHRA, CDR2 YSYEKL. Trimming left V 3 bases short and J 5 bases short, with 16 bases between. The CDR3 is 16 residues long. Here the CDR3 DNA reads TGCGCCAGCAGCCAGTACAGGGGACTCGCGACCGGGGAGCTGTTTTTT. Its translation: CASSQYRGLATGELFF.

This rearrangement joins TRBV27 to TRBJ1-2; perhaps TRBD1 as D (5 bases). Between the trimmed V and J ends, which lost 5 bases and 2 bases, there was a span of 9 bases. Per germline, CDR1 MNHEY and CDR2 SMNVEV (reference sequence). The CDR3 is 13 residues long. CDR3: CASSKTVNYGYTF. In nucleotides, the CDR3 is TGTGCCAGCAGTAAGACAGTCAACTATGGCTACACCTTC.

The chain employs TRBV28 and TRBJ2-6; D perhaps matches TRBD1 (6 bases). The V gene's germline CDR1 is MDHEN and CDR2 SYDVKM. V gave up 6 bases and J gave up 5 bases, with 17 bases separating them. This CDR3 has 16 amino acids. CDR3 sequence (DNA): TGTGCCAGCAGAACACAGGGTGCCAACTGGGCCAACGTCCTGACTTTC. Residues: CASRTQGANWANVLTF.

The J gene is TRBJ2-1, the V gene TRBV4-1; D might be TRBD2 (5 bases). The length of the CDR3 is 16 residues. Trimming took 4 bases from V and 3 from J, leaving 16 bases between them. From germline, CDR1 is MGHRA and CDR2 YSYEKL. CDR3 loop: CASSRVTTRDYNEQFF. Written as DNA, the CDR3 is TGCGCCAGCAGCCGAGTGACAACGAGGGACTACAATGAGCAGTTCTTC.

This clone was recorded once. V gene TRBV5-6 combines with J gene TRBJ2-1; 9 bases are shared with TRBD2. V was pared by 0 bases and J by 2 bases, with 0 bases of the junction left unmatched. This CDR3 spans 15 amino acids. Germline V gene sequence: CDR1 SGHDT, CDR2 YYEEEE. The CDR3 nucleotides are TGTGCCAGCAGCTTGGGACTAGCGGCCTACAATGAGCAGTTCTTC. Residues: CASSLGLAAYNEQFF.

This clone was seen only once. The chain uses TRBV9 and TRBJ2-7, with unresolved D. The CDR3 length is 14 residues. Deletions cut 2 bases from V and 0 bases from J, with 9 bases between. Germline V gene sequence: CDR1 SGDLS, CDR2 YYNGEE. The CDR3 nucleotides read TGTGCCAGCAGCGTGGCGGCAAGCTCCTACGAGCAGTACTTC. The encoded protein is CASSVAASSYEQYF.

The CDR3, as DNA: TGCGCCAGCAGCGAAAGGACTAGCGGATACAATGAGCAGTTCTTC. The encoded protein is CASSERTSGYNEQFF. J is TRBJ2-1 and V is TRBV5-1, with TRBD2 matching 10 bases. V lost 4 bases and J lost 4; bases outside the gene matches: 5. The CDR3 is 15 residues long. In germline, CDR1 is SGHRS, CDR2 YFSETQ.

The genes are TRBV7-9 and TRBJ2-7; D may be TRBD2 (7 bases). V was pared by 3 bases and J by 5 bases, with 11 bases between. The CDR3 is 13 residues long. The V gene's germline CDR1 is SEHNR and CDR2 FQNEAQ (reference sequence). CDR3 residues: CASSFGGGDEQYF. In nucleotides, the CDR3 is TGTGCCAGCAGCTTTGGGGGGGGCGACGAGCAGTACTTC.

This clone was seen only once. The V and J genes are TRBV6-5 and TRBJ2-3; D possibly corresponds to TRBD1 (5 bases). Trimming removed 6 bases from V and 8 bases from J, with 18 bases in between. The CDR3 sequence is 14 residues long. Germline values: CDR1 MNHEY, CDR2 SVGAGI. The CDR3: CASSTAAGSVTQYF. In DNA form, the CDR3 reads TGTGCCAGCAGCACGGCGGCAGGGTCTGTTACGCAGTATTTT.